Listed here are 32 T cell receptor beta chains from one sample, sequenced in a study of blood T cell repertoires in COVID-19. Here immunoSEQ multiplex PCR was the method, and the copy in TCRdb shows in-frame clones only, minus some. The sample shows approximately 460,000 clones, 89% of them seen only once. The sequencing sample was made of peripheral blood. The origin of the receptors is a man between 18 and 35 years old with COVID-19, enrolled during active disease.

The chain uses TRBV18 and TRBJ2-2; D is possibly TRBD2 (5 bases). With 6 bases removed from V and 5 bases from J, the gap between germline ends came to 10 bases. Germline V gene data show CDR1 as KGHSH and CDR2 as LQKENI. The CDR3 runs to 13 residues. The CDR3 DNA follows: TGTGCCAGCTCCCACTCGGGAACCGGGGAGCTGTTTTTT. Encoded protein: CASSHSGTGELFF.

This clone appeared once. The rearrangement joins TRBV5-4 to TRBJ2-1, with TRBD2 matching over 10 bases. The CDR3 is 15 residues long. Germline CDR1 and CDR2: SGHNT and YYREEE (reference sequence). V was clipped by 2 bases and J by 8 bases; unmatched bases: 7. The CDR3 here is CASSFPGTSAHEQFF. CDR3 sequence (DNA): TGTGCCAGCAGCTTCCCCGGGACTAGCGCCCATGAGCAGTTCTTC.

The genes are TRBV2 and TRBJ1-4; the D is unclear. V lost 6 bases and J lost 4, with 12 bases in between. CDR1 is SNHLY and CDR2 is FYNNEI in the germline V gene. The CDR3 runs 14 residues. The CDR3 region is CASSARVGNEKLFF. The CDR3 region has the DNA TGTGCCAGCAGCGCCCGGGTCGGTAATGAAAAACTGTTTTTT.

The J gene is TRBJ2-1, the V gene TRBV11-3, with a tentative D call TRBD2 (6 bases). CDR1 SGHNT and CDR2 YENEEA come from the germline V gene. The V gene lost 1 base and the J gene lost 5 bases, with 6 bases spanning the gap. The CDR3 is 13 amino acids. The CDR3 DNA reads TGTGCCAGCAGCTTAGGGGGGGACAATGAGCAGTTCTTC. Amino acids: CASSLGGDNEQFF.

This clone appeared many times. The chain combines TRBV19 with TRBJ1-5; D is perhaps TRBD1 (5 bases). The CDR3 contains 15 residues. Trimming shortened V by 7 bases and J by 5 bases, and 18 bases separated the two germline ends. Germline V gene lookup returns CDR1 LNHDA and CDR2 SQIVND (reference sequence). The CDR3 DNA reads TGTGCCAGTAACCCAAGGGCAGGGAACGATCAGCCCCAGCATTTT. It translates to CASNPRAGNDQPQHF.

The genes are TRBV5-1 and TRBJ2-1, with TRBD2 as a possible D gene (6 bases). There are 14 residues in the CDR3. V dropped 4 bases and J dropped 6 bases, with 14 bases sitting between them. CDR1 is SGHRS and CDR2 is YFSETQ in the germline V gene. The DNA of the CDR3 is TGCGCCAGCAGCCCGGGACTTAACCCCAATGAGCAGTTCTTC. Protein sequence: CASSPGLNPNEQFF.

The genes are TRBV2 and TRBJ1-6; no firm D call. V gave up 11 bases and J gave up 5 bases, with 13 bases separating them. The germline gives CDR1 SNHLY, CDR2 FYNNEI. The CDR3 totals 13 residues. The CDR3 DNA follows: TGTGCCGGAGAGGCATTTCATAATTCACCCCTCCACTTT. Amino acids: CAGEAFHNSPLHF.

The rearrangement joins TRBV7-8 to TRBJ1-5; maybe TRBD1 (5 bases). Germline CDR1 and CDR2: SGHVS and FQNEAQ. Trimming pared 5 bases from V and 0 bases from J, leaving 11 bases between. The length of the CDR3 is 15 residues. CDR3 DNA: TGTGCCAGCAGCACAGGTTCCCTTAGCAATCAGCCCCAGCATTTT. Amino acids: CASSTGSLSNQPQHF. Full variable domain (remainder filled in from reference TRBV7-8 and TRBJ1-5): GAGVSQSPRYKVAKRGQDVALRCDPISGHVSLFWYQQALGQGPEFLTYFQNEAQLDKSGLPSDRFFAERPEGSVSTLKIQRTQQEDSAVYLCASSTGSLSNQPQHFGDGTRLSIL.

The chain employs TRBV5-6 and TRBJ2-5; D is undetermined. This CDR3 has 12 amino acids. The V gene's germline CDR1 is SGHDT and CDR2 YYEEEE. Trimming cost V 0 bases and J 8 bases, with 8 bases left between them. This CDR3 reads CASSLVGRTQYF. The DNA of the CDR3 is TGTGCCAGCAGCTTGGTCGGTCGAACCCAGTACTTC.

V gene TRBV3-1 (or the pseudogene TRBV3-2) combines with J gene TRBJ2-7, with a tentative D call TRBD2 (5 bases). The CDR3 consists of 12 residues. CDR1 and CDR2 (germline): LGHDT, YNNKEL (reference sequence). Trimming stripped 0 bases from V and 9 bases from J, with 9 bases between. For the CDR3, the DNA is TGTGCCAGCAGCCAAGATATGGCGGGGCAGTACTTC. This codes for CASSQDMAGQYF.

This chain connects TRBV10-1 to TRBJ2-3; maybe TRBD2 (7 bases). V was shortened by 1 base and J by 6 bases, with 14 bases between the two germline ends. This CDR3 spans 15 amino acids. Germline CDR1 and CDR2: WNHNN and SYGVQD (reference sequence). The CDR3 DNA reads TGCGCCAGCAGTGAGTATGGGGGGGCGGAGGATACGCAGTATTTT. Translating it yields CASSEYGGAEDTQYF.

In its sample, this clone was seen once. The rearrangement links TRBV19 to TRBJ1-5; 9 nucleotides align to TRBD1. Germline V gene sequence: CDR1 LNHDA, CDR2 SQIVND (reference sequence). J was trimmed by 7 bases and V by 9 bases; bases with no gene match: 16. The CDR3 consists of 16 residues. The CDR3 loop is CASHPTGQGGQQPQHF. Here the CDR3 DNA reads TGTGCCAGCCACCCCACGGGACAGGGAGGGCAGCAGCCCCAGCATTTT.

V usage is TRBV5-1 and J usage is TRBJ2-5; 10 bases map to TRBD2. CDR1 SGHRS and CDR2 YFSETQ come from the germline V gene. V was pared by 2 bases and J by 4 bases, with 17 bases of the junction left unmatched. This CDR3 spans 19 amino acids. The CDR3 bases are TGCGCCAGCAGCTTTTCCTCTACCATAGCGGGAGGTTGGGGAGAGACCCAGTACTTC. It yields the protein CASSFSSTIAGGWGETQYF.

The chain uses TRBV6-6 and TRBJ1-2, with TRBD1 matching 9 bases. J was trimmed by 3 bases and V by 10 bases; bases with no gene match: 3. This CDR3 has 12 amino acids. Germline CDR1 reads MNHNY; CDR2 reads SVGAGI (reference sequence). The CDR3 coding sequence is TGTGCCACCACAGGGGGCGACTATGGCTACACCTTC. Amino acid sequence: CATTGGDYGYTF.

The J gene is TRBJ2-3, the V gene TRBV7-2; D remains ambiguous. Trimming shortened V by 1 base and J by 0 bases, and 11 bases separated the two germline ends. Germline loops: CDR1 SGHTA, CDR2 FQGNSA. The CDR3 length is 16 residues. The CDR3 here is CASSLGTRASTDTQYF. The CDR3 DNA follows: TGTGCCAGCAGCTTAGGTACTCGCGCTAGCACAGATACGCAGTATTTT.

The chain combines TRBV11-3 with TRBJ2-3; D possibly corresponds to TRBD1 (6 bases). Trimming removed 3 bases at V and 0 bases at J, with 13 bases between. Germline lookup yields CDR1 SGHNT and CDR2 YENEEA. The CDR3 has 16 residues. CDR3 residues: CASSLTGLASTDTQYF. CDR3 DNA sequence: TGTGCCAGCAGCTTGACAGGTCTTGCTAGCACAGATACGCAGTATTTT. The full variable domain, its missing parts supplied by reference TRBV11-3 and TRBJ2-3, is EAGVVQSPRYKIIEKKQPVAFWCNPISGHNTLYWYLQNLGQGPELLIRYENEEAVDDSQLPKDRFSAERLKGVDSTLKIQPAELGDSAVYLCASSLTGLASTDTQYFGPGTRLTVL.

CDR3 sequence reads: CSVEVGRGYTF. DNA for the CDR3: TGCAGCGTTGAGGTGGGGAGGGGCTACACCTTC. V gene TRBV29-1 combines with J gene TRBJ1-2; D unclear. CDR1 SQVTM and CDR2 ANQGSEA come from the germline V gene. This CDR3 is built from 11 residues. V was clipped by 3 bases and J by 8 bases, with 10 bases between them.

CDR3 bases: TGTGCCAGCAGCGTCGGACTAGCGGGGAGTTGGAACGAGCAGTACTTC. Protein sequence: CASSVGLAGSWNEQYF. The chain employs TRBV11-2 and TRBJ2-7; 12 bases agree with TRBD2. The V gene end was trimmed by 5 bases and the J gene end by 5 bases; junction bases not matched to a gene: 10. Germline V CDR1 and CDR2: SGHAT, FQNNGV. The CDR3 runs to 16 residues. Together with reference TRBV11-2 and TRBJ2-7, the CDR3 gives the full variable domain: EAGVAQSPRYKIIEKRQSVAFWCNPISGHATLYWYQQILGQGPKLLIQFQNNGVVDDSQLPKDRFSAERLKGVDSTLKIQPAKLEDSAVYLCASSVGLAGSWNEQYFGPGTRLTVT.

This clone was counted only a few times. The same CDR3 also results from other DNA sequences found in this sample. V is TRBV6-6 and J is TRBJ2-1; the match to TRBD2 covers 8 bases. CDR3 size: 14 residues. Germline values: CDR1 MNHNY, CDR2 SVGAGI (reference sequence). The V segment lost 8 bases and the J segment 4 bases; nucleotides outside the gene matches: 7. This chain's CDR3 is CASSSGGLYNEQFF. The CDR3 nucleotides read TGTGCCAGCTCAAGCGGGGGCCTTTACAATGAGCAGTTCTTC.

The CDR3 DNA reads TGCGCCAGCAGCCTCTCCCTCCAAGAGACCCAGTACTTC. It specifies CASSLSLQETQYF. V usage is TRBV5-1 and J usage is TRBJ2-5; D call uncertain. This CDR3 contains 13 residues. V lost 4 bases to trimming and J lost 1 base, with 8 bases between them. Germline CDR1 is SGHRS and CDR2 is YFSETQ.

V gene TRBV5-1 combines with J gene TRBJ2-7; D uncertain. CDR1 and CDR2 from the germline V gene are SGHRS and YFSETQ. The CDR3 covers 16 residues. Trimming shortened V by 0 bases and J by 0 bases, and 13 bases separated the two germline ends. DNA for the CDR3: TGCGCCAGCAGCTTGGATCCTGACTTAAACTCCTACGAGCAGTACTTC. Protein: CASSLDPDLNSYEQYF.

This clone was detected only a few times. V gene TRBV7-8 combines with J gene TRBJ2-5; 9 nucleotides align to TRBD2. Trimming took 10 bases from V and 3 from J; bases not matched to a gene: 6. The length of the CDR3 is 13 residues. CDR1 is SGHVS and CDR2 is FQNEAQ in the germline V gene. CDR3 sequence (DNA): TGTGCCACCGGCGGGAGGGGGGAAGAGACCCAGTACTTC. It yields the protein CATGGRGEETQYF. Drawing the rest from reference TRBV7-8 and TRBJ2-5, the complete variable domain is GAGVSQSPRYKVAKRGQDVALRCDPISGHVSLFWYQQALGQGPEFLTYFQNEAQLDKSGLPSDRFFAERPEGSVSTLKIQRTQQEDSAVYLCATGGRGEETQYFGPGTRLLVL.

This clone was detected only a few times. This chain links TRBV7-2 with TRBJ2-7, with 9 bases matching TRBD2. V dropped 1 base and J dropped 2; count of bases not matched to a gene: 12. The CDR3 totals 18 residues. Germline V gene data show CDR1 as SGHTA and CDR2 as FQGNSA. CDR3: CASSLEVVAAGGTYEQYF. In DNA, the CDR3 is TGTGCCAGCAGCTTAGAGGTGGTGGCAGCGGGGGGAACCTACGAGCAGTACTTC.

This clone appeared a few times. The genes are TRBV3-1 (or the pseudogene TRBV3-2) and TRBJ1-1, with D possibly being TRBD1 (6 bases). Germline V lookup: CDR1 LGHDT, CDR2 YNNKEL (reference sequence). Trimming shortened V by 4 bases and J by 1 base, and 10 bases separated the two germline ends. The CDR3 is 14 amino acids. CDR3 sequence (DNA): TGTGCCAGCAGCCCTGTGACAGGGAACACTGAAGCTTTCTTT. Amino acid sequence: CASSPVTGNTEAFF.

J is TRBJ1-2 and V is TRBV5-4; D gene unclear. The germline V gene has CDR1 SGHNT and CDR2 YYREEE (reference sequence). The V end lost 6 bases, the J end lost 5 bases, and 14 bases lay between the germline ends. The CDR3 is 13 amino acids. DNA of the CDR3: TGTGCCAGCACCGCGATGGGAGGGTATGGCTACACCTTC. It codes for CASTAMGGYGYTF.

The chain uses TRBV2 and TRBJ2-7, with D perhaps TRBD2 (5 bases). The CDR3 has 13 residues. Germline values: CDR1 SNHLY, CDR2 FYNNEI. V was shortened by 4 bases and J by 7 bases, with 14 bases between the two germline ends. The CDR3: CASSGRGSGEQYF. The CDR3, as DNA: TGTGCCAGCAGTGGCCGGGGTTCGGGTGAGCAGTACTTC.

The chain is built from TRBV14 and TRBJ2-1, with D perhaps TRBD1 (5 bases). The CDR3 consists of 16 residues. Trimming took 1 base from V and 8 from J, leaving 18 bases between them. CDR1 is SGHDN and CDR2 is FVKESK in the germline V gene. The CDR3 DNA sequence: TGTGCCAGCAGCCAAGGATCGACAGCCAATTGGGATGAGCAGTTCTTC. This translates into CASSQGSTANWDEQFF. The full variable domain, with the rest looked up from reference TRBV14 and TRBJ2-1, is EAGVTQFPSHSVIEKGQTVTLRCDPISGHDNLYWYRRVMGKEIKFLLHFVKESKQDESGMPNNRFLAERTGGTYSTLKVQPAELEDSGVYFCASSQGSTANWDEQFFGPGTRLTVL.

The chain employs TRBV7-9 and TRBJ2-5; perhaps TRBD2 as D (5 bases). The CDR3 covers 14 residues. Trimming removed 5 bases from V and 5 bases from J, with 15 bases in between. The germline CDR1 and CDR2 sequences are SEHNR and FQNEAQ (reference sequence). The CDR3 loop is CASSLPEGWETQYF. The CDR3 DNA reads TGTGCCAGCAGCCTCCCAGAGGGCTGGGAGACCCAGTACTTC.

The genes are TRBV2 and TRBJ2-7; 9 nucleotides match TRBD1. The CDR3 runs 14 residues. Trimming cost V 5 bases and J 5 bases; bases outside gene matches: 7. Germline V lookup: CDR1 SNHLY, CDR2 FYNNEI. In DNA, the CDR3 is TGTGCCAGCAGTATCACAGGGGGCCAGGACGAGCAGTACTTC. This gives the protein CASSITGGQDEQYF.

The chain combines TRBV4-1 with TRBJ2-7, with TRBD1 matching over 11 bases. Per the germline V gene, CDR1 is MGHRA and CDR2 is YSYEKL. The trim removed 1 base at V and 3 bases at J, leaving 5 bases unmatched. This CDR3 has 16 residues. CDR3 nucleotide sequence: TGCGCCAGCAGCCAAGGGGGGACAGGGGGTAACTACGAGCAGTACTTC. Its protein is CASSQGGTGGNYEQYF.

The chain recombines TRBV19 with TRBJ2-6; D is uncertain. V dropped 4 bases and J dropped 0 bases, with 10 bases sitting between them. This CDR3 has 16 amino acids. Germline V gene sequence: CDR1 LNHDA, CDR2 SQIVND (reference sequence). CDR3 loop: CASSTPRASGANVLTF. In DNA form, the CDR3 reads TGTGCCAGTAGTACGCCCCGCGCCTCTGGGGCCAACGTCCTGACTTTC.

CDR3 residues: CASSGPPGLPKTDTQYF. The CDR3 region has the DNA TGTGCCAGCAGCGGACCCCCGGGACTACCTAAGACAGATACGCAGTATTTT. J is TRBJ2-3 and V is TRBV3-1 (or the pseudogene TRBV3-2); 7 nucleotides agree with TRBD2. Germline CDR1 LGHDT, CDR2 YNNKEL (reference sequence). This CDR3 has 17 amino acids. After removal of 5 bases from V and 3 bases from J, the junction contained 14 bases not matched to a gene.